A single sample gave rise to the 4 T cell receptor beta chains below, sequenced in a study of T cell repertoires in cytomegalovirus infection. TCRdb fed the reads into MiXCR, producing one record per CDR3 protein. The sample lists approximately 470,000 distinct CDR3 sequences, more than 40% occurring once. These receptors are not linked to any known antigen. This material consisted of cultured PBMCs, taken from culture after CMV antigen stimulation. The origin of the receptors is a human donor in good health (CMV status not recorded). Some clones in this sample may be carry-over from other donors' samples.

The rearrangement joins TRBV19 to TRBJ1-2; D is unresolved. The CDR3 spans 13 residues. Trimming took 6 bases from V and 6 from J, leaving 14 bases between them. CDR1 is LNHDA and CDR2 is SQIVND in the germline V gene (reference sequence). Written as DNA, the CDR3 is TGTGCCAGTAGCCTTACGGCAGAGGATGGCTACACCTTC. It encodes CASSLTAEDGYTF.

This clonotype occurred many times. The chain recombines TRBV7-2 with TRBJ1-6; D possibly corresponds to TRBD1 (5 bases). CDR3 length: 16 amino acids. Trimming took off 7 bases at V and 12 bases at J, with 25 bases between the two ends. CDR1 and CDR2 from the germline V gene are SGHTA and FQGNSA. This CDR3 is CASTRTYRFGEEPLHF. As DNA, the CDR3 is TGTGCCAGCACTCGAACGTACAGGTTCGGGGAAGAACCCCTCCACTTT.

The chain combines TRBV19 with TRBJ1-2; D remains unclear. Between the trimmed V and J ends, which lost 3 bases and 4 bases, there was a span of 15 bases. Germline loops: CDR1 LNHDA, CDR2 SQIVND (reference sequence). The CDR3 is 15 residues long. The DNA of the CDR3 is TGTGCCAGTAGTATCATCCTGAGGGCCAGCTATGGCTACACCTTC. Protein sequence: CASSIILRASYGYTF.

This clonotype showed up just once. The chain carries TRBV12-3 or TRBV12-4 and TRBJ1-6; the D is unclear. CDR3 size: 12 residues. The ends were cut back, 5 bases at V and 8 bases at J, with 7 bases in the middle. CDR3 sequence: CASSQGYSPLHF. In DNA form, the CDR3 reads TGTGCCAGCAGTCAAGGGTATTCACCCCTCCACTTT.